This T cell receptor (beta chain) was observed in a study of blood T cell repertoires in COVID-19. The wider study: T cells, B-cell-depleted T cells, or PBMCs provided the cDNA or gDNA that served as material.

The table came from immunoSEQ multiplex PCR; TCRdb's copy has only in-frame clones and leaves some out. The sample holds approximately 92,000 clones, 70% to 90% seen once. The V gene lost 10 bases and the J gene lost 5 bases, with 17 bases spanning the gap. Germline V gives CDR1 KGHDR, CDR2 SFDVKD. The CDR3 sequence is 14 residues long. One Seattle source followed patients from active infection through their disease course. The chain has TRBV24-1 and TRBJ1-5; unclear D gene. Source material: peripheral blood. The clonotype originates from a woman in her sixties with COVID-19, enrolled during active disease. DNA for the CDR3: TGTGCCACAGCGAGTAGACTCCGGGATCAGCCCCAGCATTTT. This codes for CATASRLRDQPQHF.